The 23 T cell receptor beta chains listed next were all sequenced from one sample in a study of T cells in Graves' hyperthyroidism and ophthalmopathy. There were TCR beta CDR3 regions amplified from RNA transcripts. TCR CDR3 underwent first-round RT-PCR with the HTBI primer set. MiXCR, run by TCRdb on the multiplex PCR reads, gives a single entry per CDR3 protein. The sample holds approximately 420,000 distinct CDR3 sequences; about 15% are singletons and the top ten take approximately 32%. Sequencing was carried out using blood. These TCRs come from a woman aged 30 to 39 with Graves' hyperthyroidism.

In its sample, this clonotype was seen a few times. This chain joins TRBV25-1 and TRBJ1-1; D gene uncertain. This CDR3 contains 13 residues. The ends were cut back, 5 bases at V and 4 bases at J, with 11 bases in the middle. Germline CDR1 is MGHDK and CDR2 is SYGVNS. The CDR3 bases are TGTGCCAGCAGTAATCCGGGGTTCACTGAAGCTTTCTTT. Translating gives CASSNPGFTEAFF. The whole variable domain, filled in from reference TRBV25-1 and TRBJ1-1, reads EADIYQTPRYLVIGTGKKITLECSQTMGHDKMYWYQQDPGMELHLIHYSYGVNSTEKGDLSSESTVSRIRTEHFPLTLESARPSHTSQYLCASSNPGFTEAFFGQGTRLTVV.

This clonotype showed up many times. This chain joins TRBV2 and TRBJ2-7; D may be TRBD2 (6 bases). V dropped 6 bases and J dropped 7 bases, with 16 bases sitting between them. The CDR3 spans 13 residues. CDR1 is SNHLY and CDR2 is FYNNEI in the germline V gene. The CDR3 bases are TGTGCCAGCAGCCTCCTCCAGGCGGGGGAGCAGTACTTC. This sequence encodes CASSLLQAGEQYF.

This clonotype was seen only a few times. The chain combines TRBV6-1 with TRBJ2-3, with 14 nucleotides matching TRBD2. This CDR3 has 15 residues. Germline V gene data show CDR1 as MNHNS and CDR2 as SASEGT. V shed 7 bases, J shed 4 bases, and the junction held 4 bases outside the gene matches. This CDR3 reads CASTRLAGGSDTQYF. The CDR3, as DNA: TGTGCCAGCACGAGACTAGCGGGAGGGTCAGATACGCAGTATTTT.

CDR3 protein: CASSQPLLAGGGNEQFF. In DNA form, the CDR3 reads TGTGCCAGCAGCCAACCCCTGCTAGCGGGAGGGGGCAATGAGCAGTTCTTC. V is TRBV3-1 and J is TRBJ2-1; the match to TRBD2 covers 12 bases. CDR1 and CDR2 (germline): LGHDT, YNNKEL (reference sequence). The trim removed 2 bases at V and 6 bases at J, leaving 8 bases unmatched. There are 17 residues in the CDR3.

This clonotype was detected many times. The chain couples TRBV28 to TRBJ1-5, with TRBD1 matching over 8 bases. V dropped 8 bases and J dropped 0; count of bases not matched to a gene: 3. This CDR3 region has 14 residues. Germline CDR1 reads MDHEN; CDR2 reads SYDVKM. The CDR3 region has the DNA TGTGCCAGCCAACAGGGGGGTAGCAATCAGCCCCAGCATTTT. This gives the protein CASQQGGSNQPQHF.

This clonotype was observed a few times. The chain links TRBV5-1 to TRBJ2-7, with D maybe TRBD1 (7 bases). In germline, CDR1 is SGHRS, CDR2 YFSETQ. The CDR3 is made up of 15 amino acids. Trimming left V 0 bases short and J 6 bases short, with 16 bases between. This chain's CDR3 is CASSLAGAGGREQYF. CDR3 sequence (DNA): TGCGCCAGCAGCTTGGCCGGGGCAGGGGGGCGCGAGCAGTACTTC.

The rearrangement uses TRBV6-1 and TRBJ2-7, with D possibly matching TRBD2 (6 bases). This CDR3 is 13 amino acids long. Germline V gene sequence: CDR1 MNHNS, CDR2 SASEGT. Trimming stripped 6 bases from V and 2 bases from J, with 11 bases between. The CDR3 DNA reads as TGTGCCAGCAGCGGGACTTTTACCTACGAGCAGTACTTC. Residues: CASSGTFTYEQYF.

Many counts were recorded for this clonotype. CDR3 sequence reads: CASSFGGKAYEQYF. CDR3 DNA sequence: TGTGCCAGCAGCTTTGGGGGAAAGGCTTACGAGCAGTACTTC. The chain recombines TRBV11-1 with TRBJ2-7; the D gene could be TRBD1 or TRBD2 (5 bases each). Germline loops: CDR1 SGHAT, CDR2 FQDESV (reference sequence). The CDR3 length is 14 residues. V gave up 3 bases and J gave up 4 bases, with 13 bases separating them.

This clonotype came up a few times. The chain has TRBV2 and TRBJ2-1; 14 nucleotides agree with TRBD2. J gave up 7 bases and V 8 bases, and 7 bases lay outside the gene matches. This CDR3 has 15 amino acids. The germline CDR1 and CDR2 sequences are SNHLY and FYNNEI. The CDR3, as DNA: TGTGCCAGCCAGGGACTAGCGGGAGTTCAGAATGAGCAGTTCTTC. It translates to CASQGLAGVQNEQFF.

This clonotype was counted only a few times. This could be a read error, since a much larger clone is one nucleotide away. The chain employs TRBV3-1 and TRBJ1-2; D is uncertain. Trimming took off 1 base at V and 8 bases at J, with 14 bases between the two ends. Germline CDR1 LGHDT, CDR2 YNNKEL (reference sequence). The CDR3 totals 14 residues. The DNA of the CDR3 is TGTGCCAGCAGCCAAGGGCAGGCGGTACGGGGCTACACCTTC. Residues: CASSQGQAVRGYTF.

CDR3 region: CSARDNGGYNEQFF. The CDR3 DNA reads TGCAGTGCTAGAGATAATGGGGGTTACAATGAGCAGTTCTTC. The chain has TRBV20-1 and TRBJ2-1; D may match TRBD1 or TRBD2 (5 bases each). V lost 0 bases and J 4 bases, leaving 10 bases between the germline ends. The length of the CDR3 is 14 residues. The V gene's germline CDR1 is DFQATT and CDR2 SNEGSKA (reference sequence).

This clonotype was seen ten or more times. V usage is TRBV7-6 and J usage is TRBJ2-1; 7 bases align to TRBD1. The germline V gene has CDR1 SGHVS and CDR2 FNYEAQ. V shed 5 bases and J 0 bases; nucleotides not matched to a gene: 4. This CDR3 region has 15 residues. CDR3: CASSMGQSSYNEQFF. Written as DNA, the CDR3 is TGTGCCAGCAGCATGGGACAGAGCTCCTACAATGAGCAGTTCTTC.

The chain employs TRBV29-1 and TRBJ1-2; D is possibly TRBD1 (6 bases). V was cut by 3 bases and J by 1 base, with 15 bases left in between. Germline CDR1 SQVTM, CDR2 ANQGSEA. This CDR3 is 15 amino acids long. The CDR3 coding sequence is TGCAGCGTTGATTTCCAGGGGCGGGGTAACTATGGCTACACCTTC. It translates to CSVDFQGRGNYGYTF. Drawing the rest from reference TRBV29-1 and TRBJ1-2, the complete variable domain is SAVISQKPSRDICQRGTSLTIQCQVDSQVTMMFWYRQQPGQSLTLIATANQGSEATYESGFVIDKFPISRPNLTFSTLTVSNMSPEDSSIYLCSVDFQGRGNYGYTFGSGTRLTVV.

This clonotype has just a few counts. The chain couples TRBV11-2 to TRBJ2-5, with a tentative D call TRBD1 (5 bases). Per germline, CDR1 SGHAT and CDR2 FQNNGV. This CDR3 is 15 amino acids long. V dropped 0 bases and J dropped 4 bases, with 12 bases sitting between them. The CDR3: CASSLDRLGVETQYF. CDR3 bases: TGTGCCAGCAGCTTAGATCGTCTAGGGGTAGAGACCCAGTACTTC.

In DNA, the CDR3 is TGTGCCAGCGGTCATCCGCGGGCTAATGAAAAACTGTTTTTT. Residues: CASGHPRANEKLFF. The chain carries TRBV27 and TRBJ1-4; no firm D call. Germline CDR1 is MNHEY and CDR2 is SMNVEV (reference sequence). Trimming shortened V by 8 bases and J by 3 bases, and 13 bases separated the two germline ends. CDR3 length: 14 residues.

V and J are TRBV5-4 and TRBJ1-1; TRBD1 might be the D (5 bases). The CDR3 has 18 amino acids. Germline assignment: CDR1 SGHNT and CDR2 YYREEE (reference sequence). V lost 4 bases and J lost 1, with 23 bases in between. CDR3 in DNA: TGTGCCAGCAGCGGTTTTCAGGGTATTAGAGAATCGAACACTGAAGCTTTCTTT. Its translation: CASSGFQGIRESNTEAFF.

V and J are TRBV20-1 and TRBJ2-4, with 9 bases identical to TRBD2. Germline V gives CDR1 DFQATT, CDR2 SNEGSKA (reference sequence). J gave up 9 bases and V 2 bases, and 8 bases lay outside the gene matches. There are 14 residues in the CDR3. The CDR3 protein is CSARPSGKLGIQYF. The CDR3 bases are TGCAGTGCTAGACCTAGCGGGAAGTTGGGCATTCAGTACTTC.

The CDR3 loop reads CAISEGAGSSYNEQFF. CDR3 DNA sequence: TGTGCCATCAGTGAGGGGGCGGGGAGCTCCTACAATGAGCAGTTCTTC. The chain is built from TRBV10-3 and TRBJ2-1; tentatively, D is TRBD2 (6 bases). The CDR3 sequence is 16 residues long. The germline CDR1 and CDR2 sequences are ENHRY and SYGVKD. The germline V and J ends were trimmed by 2 bases and 0 bases, with 11 bases remaining between them.

The chain uses TRBV15 and TRBJ2-5; D possibly corresponds to TRBD1 (6 bases). Germline loops: CDR1 LNHNV, CDR2 YYDKDF (reference sequence). V gave up 0 bases and J gave up 5 bases, with 13 bases separating them. This CDR3 is built from 15 residues. The CDR3: CATSRDPTGGETQYF. CDR3 in DNA: TGTGCCACCAGCAGAGACCCGACAGGAGGCGAGACCCAGTACTTC.

The V call is TRBV19, the J call TRBJ2-4; no definite D call. CDR1 and CDR2 from the germline V gene are LNHDA and SQIVND (reference sequence). V lost 2 bases and J lost 2, with 16 bases in between. The CDR3 spans 17 residues. The CDR3 coding sequence is TGTGCCAGTAGTATACCCGTGGCAGAAAGAACCAAAAACATTCAGTACTTC. The encoded protein is CASSIPVAERTKNIQYF.

The sample holds a few counts of this clonotype. The J gene is TRBJ1-4, the V gene TRBV5-1, with D hard to call. Germline V gene data show CDR1 as SGHRS and CDR2 as YFSETQ. Trimming shortened V by 0 bases and J by 8 bases, and 14 bases separated the two germline ends. This CDR3 has 15 residues. This chain's CDR3 is CASSLGAGPTEKLFF. The CDR3 DNA sequence: TGCGCCAGCAGCTTGGGAGCTGGCCCCACAGAAAAACTGTTTTTT.

This clonotype turned up a few times. This chain uses TRBV20-1 with TRBJ2-3, with D possibly TRBD2 on 6 matching bases. Germline V gene sequence: CDR1 DFQATT, CDR2 SNEGSKA (reference sequence). Deletions cut 4 bases from V and 1 base from J, with 24 bases between. The CDR3 runs 18 residues. The CDR3 reads CSATRQLDSGLRTDTQYF. The CDR3 nucleotides read TGCAGTGCTACCCGACAGCTAGATAGCGGCCTCCGCACAGATACGCAGTATTTT.

The sample holds many counts of this clonotype. For the CDR3, the DNA is TGTGCCAGCAGCCCGAGACAGGGACAGGCCTACGAGCAGTACTTC. It specifies CASSPRQGQAYEQYF. The V and J genes are TRBV3-1 and TRBJ2-7; 8 nucleotides agree with TRBD1. Germline CDR1 LGHDT, CDR2 YNNKEL (reference sequence). The length of the CDR3 is 15 residues. The J segment lost 2 bases and the V segment lost 4 bases, leaving 7 bases of the junction unmatched.